This T cell receptor (beta chain) comes out of a study of blood T cell repertoires in COVID-19. Study details: Samples came from the United States, Italy and Spain, spanning acute and convalescent COVID-19.

This clone has only a few counts. The germline gives CDR1 ENHRY, CDR2 SYGVKD. Germline trimming cut 10 bases from V and 4 bases from J; bases unmatched to any gene: 10. The CDR3 spans 14 residues. Methods used by the authors: Researchers report that nucleated cell counts were estimated from reference gene primer amplification. Assay: immunoSEQ multiplex PCR; the TCRdb copy retains only in-frame clones and omits some. The V and J calls and clone size were taken over from that table, and D and trimming were inferred from the DNA. Of about 240,000 clones listed, about 90% were seen once; the top ten hold around 6.5%.

Material: peripheral blood. V and J are TRBV10-3 and TRBJ1-3; 7 nucleotides agree with TRBD1. This receptor was taken from a man in his fifties or sixties with acute or convalescent COVID-19. The CDR3 DNA reads as TGTGCCACCAGACAGGGTCAAGGAGGAAACACCATATATTTT. It encodes CATRQGQGGNTIYF.